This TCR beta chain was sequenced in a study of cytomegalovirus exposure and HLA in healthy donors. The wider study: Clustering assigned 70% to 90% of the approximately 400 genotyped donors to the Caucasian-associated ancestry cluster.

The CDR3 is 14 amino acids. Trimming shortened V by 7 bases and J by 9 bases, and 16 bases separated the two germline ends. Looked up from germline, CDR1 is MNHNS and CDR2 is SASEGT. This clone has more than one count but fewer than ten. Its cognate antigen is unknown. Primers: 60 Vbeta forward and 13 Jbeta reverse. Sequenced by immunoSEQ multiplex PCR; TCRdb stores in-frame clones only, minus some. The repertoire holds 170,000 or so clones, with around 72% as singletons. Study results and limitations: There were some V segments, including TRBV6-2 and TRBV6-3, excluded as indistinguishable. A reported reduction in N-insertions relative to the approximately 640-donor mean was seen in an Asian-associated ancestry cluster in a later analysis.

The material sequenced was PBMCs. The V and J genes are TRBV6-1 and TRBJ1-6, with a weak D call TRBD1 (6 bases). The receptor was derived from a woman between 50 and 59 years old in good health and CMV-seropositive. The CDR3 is CASTQGGVRSPLHF. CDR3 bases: TGTGCCAGCACCCAAGGGGGGGTACGTTCACCCCTCCACTTT.